The entry below describes one TCR beta chain. TCRdb keeps only in-frame clones here, not all; method: immunoSEQ multiplex PCR. The table records around 150,000 clones, around 84% of them present only once. The data stem from a study of cytotoxic CD8 clonotypes in ibrutinib-treated CLL. CDR3 size: 14 residues. V was shortened by 1 base and J by 1 base, with 7 bases between the two germline ends. Per the germline V gene, CDR1 is LNHDA and CDR2 is SQIVND (reference sequence). Cryopreserved PBMCs provided around 2 micrograms of genomic DNA for the TCR beta libraries. The material sequenced was PBMCs, taken after 36 months of ibrutinib treatment. J is TRBJ1-1 and V is TRBV19; D might be TRBD1 (6 bases). This clonotype was sampled from a human donor with chronic lymphocytic leukemia. The CDR3: CASSIAQGNTEAFF. CDR3 sequence (DNA): TGTGCCAGTAGTATAGCACAGGGGAACACTGAAGCTTTCTTT.